The 24 T cell receptor beta chains presented below share a single source sample, sequenced in a study of blood T cell repertoires in COVID-19. The assay was immunoSEQ multiplex PCR, and TCRdb's table has in-frame clones only and misses some. In the table there are about 200,000 clones, 85% to 90% of which are singletons. The sequencing input was peripheral blood. The receptors come from a man aged 60 to 69 who had recovered from COVID-19.

The rearrangement uses TRBV18 and TRBJ2-6; 9 nucleotides line up with TRBD1. This CDR3 contains 18 residues. The trim removed 4 bases at V and 4 bases at J, leaving 11 bases unmatched. Germline assignment: CDR1 KGHSH and CDR2 LQKENI. The CDR3 coding sequence is TGTGCCAGCTCACTTAGGCCCGGGACAGGGAGCGGGGCCAACGTCCTGACTTTC. Amino acids: CASSLRPGTGSGANVLTF.

This chain connects TRBV7-6 to TRBJ2-2; 9 positions agree with TRBD1. There are 16 residues in the CDR3. Unmatched junction bases numbered 7, after V lost 1 base and J lost 7 bases. Looked up from germline, CDR1 is SGHVS and CDR2 is FNYEAQ. CDR3 DNA: TGTGCCAGCAGCTTAGAGGGGACAGGGCGAGGCGGGGAGCTGTTTTTT. Residues: CASSLEGTGRGGELFF.

The chain has TRBV6-6 and TRBJ1-6, with D possibly matching TRBD1 (6 bases). With 8 bases removed from V and 6 bases from J, the gap between germline ends came to 23 bases. This CDR3 comprises 17 residues. Germline V gene lookup returns CDR1 MNHNY and CDR2 SVGAGI (reference sequence). This CDR3 reads CASRPSLSGGGNSPLHF. The CDR3 coding sequence is TGTGCCAGCCGTCCCTCTCTTTCGGGAGGGGGTAATTCACCCCTCCACTTT.

This clone has just a few counts. J is TRBJ1-2 and V is TRBV5-4; weak D call: TRBD1 (6 bases). The ends were cut back, 2 bases at V and 0 bases at J, with 11 bases in the middle. The CDR3 runs 15 residues. From germline, CDR1 is SGHNT and CDR2 YYREEE (reference sequence). CDR3 residues: CASSFGGAPNYGYTF. CDR3 in DNA: TGTGCCAGCAGCTTTGGGGGGGCGCCTAACTATGGCTACACCTTC.

This rearrangement joins TRBV28 to TRBJ2-7; TRBD2 is a possible D gene (5 bases). This CDR3 has 14 residues. Trimming pared 10 bases from V and 4 bases from J, leaving 20 bases between. Germline-derived CDR1 and CDR2 are MDHEN and SYDVKM. This CDR3 is CATMDPGSQYEQYF. CDR3 coding DNA: TGTGCCACCATGGATCCGGGATCCCAATACGAGCAGTACTTC. Based on the CDR3 plus reference TRBV28 and TRBJ2-7, the full variable domain is DVKVTQSSRYLVKRTGEKVFLECVQDMDHENMFWYRQDPGLGLRLIYFSYDVKMKEKGDIPEGYSVSREKKERFSLILESASTNQTSMYLCATMDPGSQYEQYFGPGTRLTVT.

The rearrangement uses TRBV6-5 and TRBJ2-1, with a possible D match to TRBD1 (5 bases). The germline V and J ends were trimmed by 7 bases and 4 bases, with 14 bases remaining between them. This CDR3 has 14 amino acids. Per the germline V gene, CDR1 is MNHEY and CDR2 is SVGAGI. The CDR3 DNA is TGTGCCAGCACGTGGACAAACACATACAATGAGCAGTTCTTC. This translates into CASTWTNTYNEQFF.

DNA for the CDR3: TGTGCCAGCAGCTTAAGCCTAGACCTGTCCTACAATGAGCAGTTCTTC. Protein product: CASSLSLDLSYNEQFF. The gene calls are TRBV11-2 and TRBJ2-1; D is unclear. The CDR3 covers 16 residues. CDR1 SGHAT and CDR2 FQNNGV come from the germline V gene. Trimming shortened V by 2 bases and J by 1 base, and 12 bases separated the two germline ends.

This chain uses TRBV6-5 with TRBJ1-2; 8 nucleotides match TRBD1. The germline gives CDR1 MNHEY, CDR2 SVGAGI. The CDR3 is made up of 15 amino acids. V shed 6 bases, J shed 1 base, and the junction held 7 bases outside the gene matches. This chain's CDR3 is CASSLTGAVNYGYTF. The DNA of the CDR3 is TGTGCCAGCAGCTTGACAGGGGCGGTTAACTATGGCTACACCTTC.

V gene TRBV11-2 combines with J gene TRBJ2-1; D not certain. Trimming took 3 bases from V and 6 from J, leaving 9 bases between them. CDR1 is SGHAT and CDR2 is FQNNGV in the germline V gene. This CDR3 contains 13 residues. CDR3 coding DNA: TGTGCCAGCAGCTTGAGTCCGCGCAATGAGCAGTTCTTC. As protein: CASSLSPRNEQFF.

The V call is TRBV7-2, the J call TRBJ1-1; no definite D call. The CDR3 sequence is 15 residues long. V lost 1 base to trimming and J lost 0 bases, with 9 bases between them. From germline, CDR1 is SGHTA and CDR2 FQGNSA. This CDR3 is CASSLVLGLNTEAFF. The CDR3 DNA is TGTGCCAGCAGCTTAGTCCTGGGCCTGAACACTGAAGCTTTCTTT.

V gene TRBV5-1 combines with J gene TRBJ2-2; 9 bases are shared with TRBD1. The germline V gene encodes CDR1 SGHRS and CDR2 YFSETQ. This CDR3 is 18 amino acids long. The V and J ends lost 2 bases and 0 bases, in that order; junction bases with no gene match: 8. The CDR3 bases are TGCGCCAGCAGCTTCTTACCGGGACAGGGTGCGAACACCGGGGAGCTGTTTTTT. Protein product: CASSFLPGQGANTGELFF.

This clone was observed once. This chain uses TRBV10-1 with TRBJ1-2; D perhaps matches TRBD1 (5 bases). This CDR3 comprises 10 residues. The germline V and J ends were trimmed by 10 bases and 8 bases, with 11 bases remaining between them. Germline V gives CDR1 WNHNN, CDR2 SYGVQD (reference sequence). The CDR3 protein is CANPTVGYTF. The CDR3 region has the DNA TGCGCCAACCCGACAGTCGGCTACACCTTC.

The V call is TRBV19, the J call TRBJ1-2; 8 bases line up with TRBD1. After removal of 6 bases from V and 6 bases from J, the junction contained 9 bases not matched to a gene. Per germline, CDR1 LNHDA and CDR2 SQIVND (reference sequence). This CDR3 contains 14 residues. The CDR3 sequence is CASRPGQGTDGYTF. The DNA of the CDR3 is TGTGCCAGTAGGCCCGGACAGGGAACGGATGGCTACACCTTC.

V and J are TRBV13 and TRBJ2-1, with D perhaps matching TRBD2 (7 bases). The CDR3 has 12 amino acids. Trimming cost V 6 bases and J 9 bases, with 12 bases left between them. Germline V lookup: CDR1 PRHDT, CDR2 FYEKMQ (reference sequence). CDR3 in DNA: TGTGCCAGCAGACTAGGGGGGGTTGAGCAGTTCTTC. Translating it yields CASRLGGVEQFF.

The chain uses TRBV7-3 and TRBJ2-7; 10 nucleotides agree with TRBD1. The CDR3 runs to 15 residues. After removal of 5 bases from V and 6 bases from J, the junction contained 10 bases not matched to a gene. Germline values: CDR1 SGHTA, CDR2 FQGTGA. This CDR3 is CASSPQGTGVGEQYF. In DNA form, the CDR3 reads TGTGCCAGCAGCCCCCAGGGGACAGGGGTAGGCGAGCAGTACTTC.

The rearrangement links TRBV5-1 to TRBJ2-5; 14 nucleotides line up with TRBD2. The V gene's germline CDR1 is SGHRS and CDR2 YFSETQ. The V gene end was trimmed by 4 bases and the J gene end by 2 bases; junction bases not matched to a gene: 4. CDR3 length equals 16 residues. The CDR3 region is CASSTGLAGVQETQYF. In DNA, the CDR3 is TGCGCCAGCAGCACGGGACTAGCGGGGGTGCAAGAGACCCAGTACTTC.

CDR3 sequence: CATGQGMDGYTF. DNA for the CDR3: TGTGCCACAGGACAGGGGATGGATGGCTACACCTTC. The chain is built from TRBV27 and TRBJ1-2; TRBD1 agrees at 9 bases. The germline gives CDR1 MNHEY, CDR2 SMNVEV (reference sequence). The CDR3 totals 12 residues. The V segment lost 10 bases and the J segment 6 bases; nucleotides outside the gene matches: 6.

CDR3 sequence: CASRRLGGAYEQYF. DNA of the CDR3: TGTGCCAGCAGACGACTCGGCGGGGCCTACGAGCAGTACTTC. The V gene is TRBV7-2, the J gene TRBJ2-7, with a tentative D call TRBD2 (6 bases). The CDR3 spans 14 residues. Germline CDR1 and CDR2: SGHTA and FQGNSA. Trimming took off 6 bases at V and 2 bases at J, with 14 bases between the two ends.

The V call is TRBV3-1 (or the pseudogene TRBV3-2), the J call TRBJ1-6; perhaps TRBD1 as D (6 bases). Germline values: CDR1 LGHDT, CDR2 YNNKEL (reference sequence). Trimming cost V 4 bases and J 0 bases, with 13 bases left between them. The CDR3 runs 17 residues. CDR3 nucleotide sequence: TGTGCCAGCAGCCCCCAGGGGTCATACTCCTATAATTCACCCCTCCACTTT. Its translation is CASSPQGSYSYNSPLHF.

This clone has a handful of counts. The rearrangement joins TRBV7-9 to TRBJ2-1; TRBD1 is a possible D gene (5 bases). Trimming stripped 0 bases from V and 7 bases from J, with 13 bases between. There are 15 residues in the CDR3. Per the germline V gene, CDR1 is SEHNR and CDR2 is FQNEAQ (reference sequence). CDR3 amino acids: CASSLATGQGNEQFF. The CDR3, as DNA: TGTGCCAGCAGCTTAGCGACCGGACAAGGGAATGAGCAGTTCTTC.

The V and J genes are TRBV5-6 and TRBJ2-7; the match to TRBD1 covers 8 bases. Germline V gives CDR1 SGHDT, CDR2 YYEEEE. J lost 3 bases, V lost 0 bases, and 5 bases had no gene match. CDR3 length: 15 residues. CDR3 sequence (DNA): TGTGCCAGCAGCTTGGTGTCAGGGGGCTACTACGAGCAGTACTTC. Translation: CASSLVSGGYYEQYF.

J is TRBJ1-5 and V is TRBV19, with D uncertain. Germline loops: CDR1 LNHDA, CDR2 SQIVND (reference sequence). The CDR3 length is 15 residues. The ends were cut back, 10 bases at V and 1 base at J, with 17 bases in the middle. The CDR3 DNA follows: TGTGCCACCCAAAACGCAGGCCCCAGCAATCAGCCCCAGCATTTT. It codes for CATQNAGPSNQPQHF.

J is TRBJ2-3 and V is TRBV5-1; 9 bases line up with TRBD1. Germline V lookup: CDR1 SGHRS, CDR2 YFSETQ. This CDR3 region has 16 residues. Trimming took 4 bases from V and 4 from J; bases not matched to a gene: 10. The CDR3 is CASSRGDRALADTQYF. As DNA, the CDR3 is TGCGCCAGCAGCCGAGGGGACAGGGCCTTGGCAGATACGCAGTATTTT.

The chain has TRBV6-6 and TRBJ1-1; D is unresolved. CDR3 length equals 13 residues. Germline-derived CDR1 and CDR2 are MNHNY and SVGAGI (reference sequence). V was shortened by 7 bases and J by 5 bases, with 14 bases between the two germline ends. The CDR3 DNA is TGTGCCAGCACCCAGTTCAGTACGACTGAAGCTTTCTTT. Encoded protein: CASTQFSTTEAFF.